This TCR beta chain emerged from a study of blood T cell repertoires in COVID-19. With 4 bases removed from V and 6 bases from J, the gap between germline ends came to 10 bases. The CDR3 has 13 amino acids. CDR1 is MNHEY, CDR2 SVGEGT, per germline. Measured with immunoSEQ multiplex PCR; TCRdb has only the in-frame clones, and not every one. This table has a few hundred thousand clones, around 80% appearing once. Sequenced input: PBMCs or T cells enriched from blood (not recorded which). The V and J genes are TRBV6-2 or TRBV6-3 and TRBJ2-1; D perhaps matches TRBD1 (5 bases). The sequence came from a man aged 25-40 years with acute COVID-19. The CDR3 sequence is CASSLYQGNEQFF. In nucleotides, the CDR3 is TGTGCCAGCAGTTTGTATCAGGGCAATGAGCAGTTCTTC.